What follows are 21 T cell receptor beta chains derived from one specimen sequenced in a study of PD-L1 blockade in urothelial cancer. Noted time point: peripheral blood 6 weeks after treatment start. The method was immunoSEQ multiplex PCR; TCRdb's version includes in-frame clones alone and lacks a portion of them. The sample shows 35,000 to 45,000 clones, roughly 80% of them seen only once. The sequencing here drew on PBMCs, taken around atezolizumab (anti-PD-L1) treatment. The receptors were gathered from a man between 35 and 55 years old with urothelial cancer.

The chain employs TRBV5-1 and TRBJ2-3, with D maybe TRBD1 (5 bases). V gave up 2 bases and J gave up 1 base, with 8 bases separating them. Germline V gene lookup returns CDR1 SGHRS and CDR2 YFSETQ. This CDR3 region has 14 residues. For the CDR3, the DNA is TGCGCCAGCAGCTTAATACAGGGCACAGATACGCAGTATTTT. This codes for CASSLIQGTDTQYF.

The CDR3 sequence is CASSTNKPLLGAANTGELFF. CDR3 sequence (DNA): TGTGCCAGCAGCACCAATAAACCCCTTTTGGGGGCAGCGAACACCGGGGAGCTGTTTTTT. The chain links TRBV21-1 to TRBJ2-2; TRBD1 is the table's D call, not checked against the DNA. TRBV21-1 is a known pseudogene. CDR3 size: 20 residues.

The chain combines TRBV7-2 with TRBJ1-1; no reliable D call. The CDR3 runs 13 residues. Germline CDR1 is SGHTA and CDR2 is FQGNSA. Between the trimmed V and J ends, which lost 1 base and 1 base, there was a span of 4 bases. The CDR3 region has the DNA TGTGCCAGCAGCTTAGGACAGAACACTGAAGCTTTCTTT. It specifies CASSLGQNTEAFF.

The chain is built from TRBV5-4 and TRBJ2-2, with TRBD2 as a possible D gene (7 bases). The CDR3 is made up of 17 amino acids. The V gene's germline CDR1 is SGHNT and CDR2 YYREEE (reference sequence). Trimming took off 2 bases at V and 4 bases at J, with 18 bases between the two ends. The chain's CDR3 is CASSFGAGAGTTGELFF. The CDR3 bases are TGTGCCAGCAGCTTCGGTGCGGGGGCGGGAACCACCGGGGAGCTGTTTTTT.

This chain connects TRBV29-1 to TRBJ2-3, with 9 bases fitting TRBD2. This CDR3 region has 14 residues. V lost 6 bases, J lost 3 bases, and 7 bases stayed unmatched. CDR1 is SQVTM and CDR2 is ANQGSEA in the germline V gene. The DNA of the CDR3 is TGCAGCGTCGGTAGCGGGAGCACGACAGATACGCAGTATTTT. Encoded protein: CSVGSGSTTDTQYF.

The chain uses TRBV5-6 and TRBJ2-2, with a weak D call TRBD2 (7 bases). The V gene lost 7 bases and the J gene lost 5 bases, with 12 bases spanning the gap. CDR1 SGHDT and CDR2 YYEEEE come from the germline V gene. The CDR3 totals 13 residues. CDR3 nucleotides: TGTGCCAGCGATCGGGGGGCGACCGGGGAGCTGTTTTTT. It specifies CASDRGATGELFF.

This clone was observed once. This chain links TRBV6-6 with TRBJ2-7; D not resolved. Germline V gene lookup returns CDR1 MNHNY and CDR2 SVGAGI (reference sequence). V lost 0 bases and J lost 2, with 11 bases in between. The CDR3 has 15 amino acids. The chain's CDR3 is CASSYSIESPYEQYF. In DNA form, the CDR3 reads TGTGCCAGCAGTTACTCGATCGAGTCTCCCTACGAGCAGTACTTC.

This chain joins TRBV30 and TRBJ2-7, with D unresolved. The germline V gene has CDR1 GTSNPN and CDR2 SVGIG (reference sequence). V gave up 2 bases and J gave up 1 base, with 9 bases separating them. The CDR3 loop spans 13 amino acids. CDR3 in amino acids: CAWSLGRSYEQYF. The CDR3 DNA reads as TGTGCCTGGAGTCTCGGTCGTTCCTACGAGCAGTACTTC.

The chain uses TRBV25-1 and TRBJ1-1, with D hard to call. CDR1 and CDR2 from the germline V gene are MGHDK and SYGVNS. This CDR3 comprises 13 residues. V was clipped by 4 bases and J by 3 bases, with 9 bases between them. CDR3 nucleotides: TGTGCCAGCAGTGGAGTTATGGACACTGAAGCTTTCTTT. Amino acids: CASSGVMDTEAFF.

The chain is built from TRBV4-3 and TRBJ2-2, with TRBD2 matching 9 bases. Germline V CDR1 and CDR2: LGHNA, YSLEER. Trimming at V came to 1 base and at J to 6 bases, leaving 9 bases not matched to a gene. CDR3 length: 17 amino acids. The CDR3 here is CASSQAGGRAVAGELFF. In DNA form, the CDR3 reads TGCGCCAGCAGCCAAGCGGGCGGGAGGGCCGTGGCCGGGGAGCTGTTTTTT.

To note about this clone: Within the sample, other DNA sequences also encode this same CDR3. The rearrangement links TRBV5-1 to TRBJ1-2; TRBD1 matches at 9 bases. The CDR3 totals 14 residues. The J segment lost 7 bases and the V segment lost 5 bases, leaving 9 bases of the junction unmatched. Germline V gene data show CDR1 as SGHRS and CDR2 as YFSETQ. The CDR3 here is CASSWGTGSSGYTF. Written as DNA, the CDR3 is TGCGCCAGCAGTTGGGGGACAGGGAGTTCTGGCTACACCTTC. Together with reference TRBV5-1 and TRBJ1-2, the CDR3 gives the full variable domain: KAGVTQTPRYLIKTRGQQVTLSCSPISGHRSVSWYQQTPGQGLQFLFEYFSETQRNKGNFPGRFSGRQFSNSRSEMNVSTLELGDSALYLCASSWGTGSSGYTFGSGTRLTVV.

This chain joins TRBV28 and TRBJ1-1; 8 nucleotides agree with TRBD1. The CDR3 runs to 15 residues. The germline V gene has CDR1 MDHEN and CDR2 SYDVKM. J lost 5 bases, V lost 8 bases, and 13 bases had no gene match. The CDR3 nucleotides read TGTGCCAGCTATAAACAGGGGGTAGGAAATACTGAAGCTTTCTTT. Translated: CASYKQGVGNTEAFF.

The chain couples TRBV4-1 to TRBJ2-1; the D gene is possibly TRBD1 (5 bases). Trimming cost V 4 bases and J 0 bases, with 13 bases left between them. The CDR3 runs to 16 residues. Germline values: CDR1 MGHRA, CDR2 YSYEKL. The CDR3 region is CASSPWGGSSYNEQFF. DNA of the CDR3: TGCGCCAGCAGCCCTTGGGGCGGCAGCTCCTACAATGAGCAGTTCTTC.

This chain connects TRBV6-6 to TRBJ2-7; perhaps TRBD1 as D (6 bases). V gave up 3 bases and J gave up 1 base, with 13 bases separating them. This CDR3 comprises 15 residues. Germline CDR1 and CDR2: MNHNY and SVGAGI (reference sequence). The CDR3 loop reads CASSYHRDASYEQYF. The DNA of the CDR3 is TGTGCCAGCAGTTATCACAGGGATGCTTCCTACGAGCAGTACTTC.

V is TRBV10-1 and J is TRBJ2-6, with D uncertain. The CDR3 has 19 amino acids. V lost 0 bases to trimming and J lost 0 bases, with 15 bases between them. Germline CDR1 is WNHNN and CDR2 is SYGVQD (reference sequence). Here the CDR3 reads CASSESRLPDISGANVLTF. DNA for the CDR3: TGCGCCAGCAGTGAGTCGCGTCTACCCGACATCTCTGGGGCCAACGTCCTGACTTTC.

This rearrangement joins TRBV6-1 to TRBJ2-7; D is perhaps TRBD1 (6 bases). This CDR3 spans 16 amino acids. Trimming took off 1 base at V and 4 bases at J, with 17 bases between the two ends. Looked up from germline, CDR1 is MNHNS and CDR2 is SASEGT. The CDR3 reads CASSEVFAGTMYEQYF. The CDR3, as DNA: TGTGCCAGCAGTGAAGTATTCGCCGGGACAATGTACGAGCAGTACTTC.

The chain joins TRBV19 to TRBJ2-7, with D perhaps matching TRBD2 (5 bases). In germline, CDR1 is LNHDA, CDR2 SQIVND (reference sequence). This CDR3 contains 13 residues. Trimming pared 5 bases from V and 0 bases from J, leaving 8 bases between. The CDR3 DNA is TGTGCCAGTAGTCAAGGGAGCTCCTACGAGCAGTACTTC. It is translated as CASSQGSSYEQYF.

The chain recombines TRBV7-3 with TRBJ2-1, with TRBD2 matching over 9 bases. The CDR3 length is 17 residues. V dropped 5 bases and J dropped 3; count of bases not matched to a gene: 11. The germline gives CDR1 SGHTA, CDR2 FQGTGA. Here the CDR3 DNA reads TGTGCCAGCAGCCGCTCCGGGAGCGGGAGGCGCTACAATGAGCAGTTCTTC. Amino acid sequence: CASSRSGSGRRYNEQFF. The full variable domain, rest sourced from reference TRBV7-3 and TRBJ2-1, is GAGVSQTPSNKVTEKGKYVELRCDPISGHTALYWYRQSLGQGPEFLIYFQGTGAADDSGLPNDRFFAVRPEGSVSTLKIQRTERGDSAVYLCASSRSGSGRRYNEQFFGPGTRLTVL.

The genes are TRBV2 and TRBJ2-3; tentatively, D is TRBD2 (5 bases). In germline, CDR1 is SNHLY, CDR2 FYNNEI. The CDR3 totals 15 residues. V lost 6 bases to trimming and J lost 1 base, with 14 bases between them. This CDR3 is CASRRTVSGTDTQYF. The CDR3 DNA reads TGTGCCAGCAGACGGACTGTTTCCGGCACAGATACGCAGTATTTT.

The sample holds one count of this clone. The genes are TRBV6-1 and TRBJ2-7, with 8 bases that match TRBD2. V dropped 8 bases and J dropped 2; count of bases not matched to a gene: 8. The CDR3 loop spans 14 amino acids. The germline gives CDR1 MNHNS, CDR2 SASEGT. The CDR3 DNA sequence: TGTGCCAGCTACAGGCCGGGAGGGACCTACGAGCAGTACTTC. It specifies CASYRPGGTYEQYF.

The chain has TRBV5-6 and TRBJ1-5, with 11 bases lining up with TRBD1. Germline CDR1 SGHDT, CDR2 YYEEEE. This CDR3 has 16 amino acids. V lost 2 bases, J lost 1 base, and 2 bases stayed unmatched. The CDR3 is CASSLGTGGSNQPQHF. Here the CDR3 DNA reads TGTGCCAGCAGCTTAGGGACAGGGGGAAGCAATCAGCCCCAGCATTTT.